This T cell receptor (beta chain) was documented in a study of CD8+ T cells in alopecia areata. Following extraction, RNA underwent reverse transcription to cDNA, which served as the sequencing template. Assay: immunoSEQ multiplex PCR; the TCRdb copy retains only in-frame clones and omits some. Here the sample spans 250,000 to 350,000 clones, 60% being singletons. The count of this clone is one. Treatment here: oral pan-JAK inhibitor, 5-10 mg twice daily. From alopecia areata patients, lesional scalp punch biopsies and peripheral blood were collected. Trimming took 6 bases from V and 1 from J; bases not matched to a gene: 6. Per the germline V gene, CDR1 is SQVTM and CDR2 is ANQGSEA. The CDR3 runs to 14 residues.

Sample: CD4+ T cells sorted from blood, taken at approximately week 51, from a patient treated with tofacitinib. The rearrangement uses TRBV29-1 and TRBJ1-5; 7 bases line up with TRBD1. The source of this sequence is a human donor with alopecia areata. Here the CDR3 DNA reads TGCAGCGTCGGACAGGCGGGGAGCAATCAGCCCCAGCATTTT. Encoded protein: CSVGQAGSNQPQHF.